A selection of T cell receptor beta chains follows, all from one sample in a study of cytomegalovirus exposure and HLA in healthy donors. Assay: immunoSEQ multiplex PCR; the TCRdb copy retains only in-frame clones and omits some. The sample consists of 150,000 to 200,000 clones, around 81% of them appearing once. The sequencing sample was made of PBMCs. Receptor source: a young man in good health and CMV-seropositive. The conserved cysteine and the conserved F or W are not part of the CDR3 here. D genes are given only for firm matches.

V gene: TRBV28; D gene: TRBD2; CDR3 protein: ASSFTSGLNEQF
V gene: TRBV19; D gene: -; CDR3 protein: ASSIDDDGATDTQY
V gene: TRBV18; D gene: -; CDR3 protein: ASSQNRVPNEKLF
V gene: TRBV5-4; D gene: -; CDR3 protein: ASSWGAGSDTQY
V gene: TRBV5-6; D gene: TRBD1; CDR3 protein: ASDWTGGVGTDTQY
V gene: TRBV4-3; D gene: TRBD1; CDR3 protein: ASSQEFFRGRDYGYT
V gene: TRBV18; D gene: TRBD1; CDR3 protein: ASSGTGRNEQY
V gene: TRBV10-3; D gene: TRBD1; CDR3 protein: ASGDRGDTEAF
V gene: TRBV6-5; D gene: -; CDR3 protein: ASRGLDGYT
V gene: TRBV5-5; D gene: TRBD1; CDR3 protein: ASSLRDRVYGYT
V gene: TRBV9; D gene: TRBD1; CDR3 protein: ASSAPGTVNSPLH
V gene: TRBV4-3; D gene: TRBD1; CDR3 protein: ASSQDLTGRSYEQY
V gene: TRBV7-6; D gene: -; CDR3 protein: ASSLEAGGTDTQY
V gene: TRBV7-2; D gene: TRBD1; CDR3 protein: ASSLVGGQGAEQY
V gene: TRBV7-7; D gene: -; CDR3 protein: ASSLYLYNEQF
V gene: TRBV19; D gene: -; CDR3 protein: ASRNQSGREKLF
V gene: TRBV5-1; D gene: TRBD2; CDR3 protein: ASSQTSGVYNEQF
V gene: TRBV2; D gene: -; CDR3 protein: ASSGVGVEKLF
V gene: TRBV2; D gene: -; CDR3 protein: ASSAFGQLNTEAF
V gene: TRBV14; D gene: -; CDR3 protein: ASSRRDQPQH
V gene: TRBV7-9; D gene: -; CDR3 protein: ASSSSFSREFSEKLF
V gene: TRBV5-5; D gene: -; CDR3 protein: ASSYGRGYSYNEQF
V gene: TRBV6-5; D gene: -; CDR3 protein: ASSSRGNGYT
V gene: TRBV6-5; D gene: TRBD1; CDR3 protein: ASSTPYTGVTEAF
V gene: TRBV6-1; D gene: TRBD1; CDR3 protein: ASRGTGGQPQH
V gene: TRBV6-5; D gene: -; CDR3 protein: ASSLGGAYNEQF
V gene: TRBV18; D gene: -; CDR3 protein: ASSLKMAGRHEQY
V gene: TRBV7-3; D gene: TRBD1; CDR3 protein: ASSRSGTGSEAF
V gene: TRBV2; D gene: TRBD2; CDR3 protein: ASSESPGSAGAYEQY
V gene: TRBV6-5; D gene: -; CDR3 protein: ASSPRNQPQH
V gene: TRBV30; D gene: -; CDR3 protein: AWSASGPPEPQH
V gene: TRBV11-2; D gene: TRBD2; CDR3 protein: ASSLEARAGKWAYEQY
V gene: TRBV30; D gene: -; CDR3 protein: AWRRDSYEQY
V gene: TRBV9; D gene: -; CDR3 protein: ASSVEPRLSGNTIY
V gene: TRBV6-6; D gene: TRBD2; CDR3 protein: ASSYPGGSTDTQY
V gene: TRBV19; D gene: -; CDR3 protein: ASSNPPDRRYQPQH
V gene: TRBV5-4; D gene: TRBD2; CDR3 protein: ASSSQSSSGGGDTQY
V gene: TRBV4-1; D gene: -; CDR3 protein: ASSQVSTDKNEQF
V gene: TRBV9; D gene: -; CDR3 protein: ASSPRTGELF